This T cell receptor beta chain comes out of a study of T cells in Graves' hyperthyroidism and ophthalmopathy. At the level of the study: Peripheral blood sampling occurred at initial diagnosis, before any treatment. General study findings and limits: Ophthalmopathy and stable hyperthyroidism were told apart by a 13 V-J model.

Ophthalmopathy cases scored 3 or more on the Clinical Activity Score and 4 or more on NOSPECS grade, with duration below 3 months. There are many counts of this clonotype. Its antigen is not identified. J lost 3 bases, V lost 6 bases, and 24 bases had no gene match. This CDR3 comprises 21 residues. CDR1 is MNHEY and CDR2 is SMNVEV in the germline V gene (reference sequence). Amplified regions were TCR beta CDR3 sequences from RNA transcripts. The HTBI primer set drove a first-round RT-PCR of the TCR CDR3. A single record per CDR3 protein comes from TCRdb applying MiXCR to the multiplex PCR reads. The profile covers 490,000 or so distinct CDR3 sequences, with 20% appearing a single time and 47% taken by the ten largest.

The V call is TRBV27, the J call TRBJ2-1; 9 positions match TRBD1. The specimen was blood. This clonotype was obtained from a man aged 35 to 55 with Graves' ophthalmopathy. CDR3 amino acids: CASSSGTRDRVGGRSYNEQFF. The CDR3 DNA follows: TGTGCCAGCAGCTCCGGAACCCGGGACAGGGTTGGGGGGAGGAGCTACAATGAGCAGTTCTTC.